Each of the 16 T cell receptor beta chains below was sequenced from the same sample in a study of CD8+CD57+ T cells in acquired aplastic anemia (dated by TCRdb to 2017 to 2018). Flow cytometry had shown CD8+CD57+ cell expansion in the patients selected for sequencing. TCRdb lists the instrument as Illumina HiSeq 2000. Genomic DNA was used as template for profiling of TCR beta VDJ combinations and CDR3 sequences. TCRdb itself trimmed the public reads at Q25 with fastp, ran MiXCR and retained productive beta chains. When rows share a CDR3 protein, they turn into one entry using the most common DNA and genes. This sample lists fewer than 250,000 distinct CDR3 sequences; about 44% were detected once. The ten largest clones add up to approximately 8% of the sample. What was sequenced was sorted CD4+, CD8+, or CD8+CD57+ T cells (not recorded which) from PBMCs. The source is a human donor with aplastic anemia.

This clonotype was observed at least ten times. The V call is TRBV5-8, the J call TRBJ1-4; 7 bases are shared with TRBD1. Germline V lookup: CDR1 SGHTS, CDR2 YDEGEE. Losses at the gene ends were 5 bases for V and 6 bases for J; bases not matched to a gene: 4. CDR3 length: 13 residues. CDR3 protein: CASSQGQDEKLFF. The CDR3 coding sequence is TGTGCCAGCAGTCAAGGACAGGATGAAAAACTGTTTTTT.

This clonotype appeared once. V is TRBV6-2 or TRBV6-3 and J is TRBJ1-2; 8 nucleotides agree with TRBD1. The germline gives CDR1 MNHEY, CDR2 SVGEGT. V shed 8 bases and J 5 bases; nucleotides not matched to a gene: 4. The CDR3 consists of 12 residues. CDR3 bases: TGTGCCAGCCCTGGGGACAGGTATGGCTACACCTTC. Its protein product is CASPGDRYGYTF.

In its sample, this clonotype was seen a few times. J is TRBJ2-7 and V is TRBV20-1, with D perhaps TRBD2 (6 bases). This CDR3 is 13 amino acids long. Trimming removed 8 bases at V and 6 bases at J, with 20 bases between. Germline CDR1 and CDR2: DFQATT and SNEGSKA (reference sequence). The CDR3 protein is CSTTTGEAGEQYF. The CDR3, as DNA: TGCAGTACCACTACGGGGGAGGCCGGCGAGCAGTACTTC.

Regarding this clonotype: A single base separates this from a much larger clone, so it may be a read error. The chain employs TRBV9 and TRBJ2-2, with D possibly being TRBD2 (5 bases). Trimming took 2 bases from V and 0 from J, leaving 11 bases between them. The CDR3 has 16 amino acids. In germline, CDR1 is SGDLS, CDR2 YYNGEE. CDR3 in DNA: TGTGCCAGCAGCGTGGCGGGCAGGTCGAACACCGGGGAGCTGTTTTTT. It is translated as CASSVAGRSNTGELFF.

The chain is built from TRBV7-2 and TRBJ2-7; TRBD1 matches 7 bases. The CDR3 is made up of 15 amino acids. Trimming took 3 bases from V and 5 from J; bases not matched to a gene: 10. Germline V lookup: CDR1 SGHTA, CDR2 FQGNSA. The CDR3 reads CASSFRGQGVDEQYF. The CDR3, as DNA: TGTGCCAGCAGCTTTAGAGGCCAGGGGGTCGACGAGCAGTACTTC.

The genes are TRBV7-9 and TRBJ1-3, with D possibly TRBD1 on 5 matching bases. CDR1 and CDR2 (germline): SEHNR, FQNEAQ (reference sequence). The V gene lost 6 bases and the J gene lost 5 bases, with 8 bases spanning the gap. This CDR3 is built from 12 residues. The DNA for the CDR3 is TGTGCCAGCAGGGGGGGGAGAAACACCATATATTTT. Translation: CASRGGRNTIYF.

The chain recombines TRBV20-1 with TRBJ1-1; a weak D match, TRBD1 (6 bases). Germline CDR1 DFQATT, CDR2 SNEGSKA (reference sequence). The CDR3 contains 13 residues. The V gene lost 5 bases and the J gene lost 5 bases, with 15 bases spanning the gap. This CDR3 reads CSAPPTGRTEAFF. CDR3 DNA: TGCAGTGCTCCCCCCACAGGGAGGACTGAAGCTTTCTTT.

The chain recombines TRBV19 with TRBJ2-3; D call uncertain. CDR1 and CDR2 (germline): LNHDA, SQIVND (reference sequence). Trimming left V 1 base short and J 1 base short, with 15 bases between. The CDR3 sequence is 17 residues long. The CDR3 nucleotides are TGTGCCAGTAGTATAGTAGGCAGAGCAAGACGCACAGATACGCAGTATTTT. It is translated as CASSIVGRARRTDTQYF.

On this clonotype itself: With a much larger clone just one base away, this may be a read error. The chain uses TRBV6-6 and TRBJ1-1, with D maybe TRBD1 (5 bases). Germline V gives CDR1 MNHNY, CDR2 SVGAGI (reference sequence). V was cut by 7 bases and J by 6 bases, with 21 bases left in between. This CDR3 is 15 amino acids long. The CDR3 loop is CASNEVIRGGAEAFF. The CDR3 bases are TGTGCCAGCAACGAAGTCATAAGGGGAGGCGCTGAAGCTTTCTTT.

The V and J genes are TRBV7-3 and TRBJ2-7; the D gene is possibly TRBD2 (5 bases). Germline loops: CDR1 SGHTA, CDR2 FQGTGA. Trimming removed 6 bases from V and 7 bases from J, with 25 bases in between. The CDR3 spans 16 residues. The CDR3 loop reads CASSEGVSPWLGEQYF. The DNA for the CDR3 is TGTGCCAGCAGTGAGGGCGTTAGTCCCTGGCTAGGGGAGCAGTACTTC. The full variable domain, its missing parts supplied by reference TRBV7-3 and TRBJ2-7, is GAGVSQTPSNKVTEKGKYVELRCDPISGHTALYWYRQSLGQGPEFLIYFQGTGAADDSGLPNDRFFAVRPEGSVSTLKIQRTERGDSAVYLCASSEGVSPWLGEQYFGPGTRLTVT.

This clonotype occurred many times. The CDR3 DNA is TGCGCCAGCAGTGTACTAGCGGGAAGCTCCTACAATGAGCAGTTCTTC. Amino acids: CASSVLAGSSYNEQFF. The chain links TRBV10-2 to TRBJ2-1, with 10 bases that match TRBD2. This CDR3 contains 16 residues. The germline V gene has CDR1 WSHSY and CDR2 SAAADI. V lost 4 bases to trimming and J lost 0 bases; unmatched junction nucleotides: 3.

The rearrangement uses TRBV12-3 or TRBV12-4 and TRBJ1-2; no clear D. This CDR3 is built from 15 residues. V was clipped by 6 bases and J by 1 base, with 15 bases between them. DNA for the CDR3: TGTGCCAGCAGAATGAACAGCGGCATTAACTATGGCTACACCTTC. Amino acids: CASRMNSGINYGYTF.

This clonotype showed up many times. The chain is built from TRBV4-2 and TRBJ2-1; D gene uncertain. V lost 4 bases, J lost 5 bases, and 12 bases lay in between. Germline V CDR1 and CDR2: LGHNA, YNFKEQ. This CDR3 contains 14 residues. Here the CDR3 reads CASSPRGAHNEQFF. DNA of the CDR3: TGTGCCAGCAGCCCCCGAGGAGCGCACAATGAGCAGTTCTTC.

This clonotype was counted at least ten times. The CDR3 coding sequence is TGTGCCAGCAGCCTATCCCGGACAGGGGCTCTTGGGGCCAACGTCCTGACTTTC. The encoded protein is CASSLSRTGALGANVLTF. The rearrangement uses TRBV7-8 and TRBJ2-6; 9 nucleotides agree with TRBD1. The CDR3 runs to 18 residues. CDR1 and CDR2 (germline): SGHVS, FQNEAQ. V shed 5 bases and J 3 bases; nucleotides not matched to a gene: 11. Full variable domain (remainder filled in from reference TRBV7-8 and TRBJ2-6): GAGVSQSPRYKVAKRGQDVALRCDPISGHVSLFWYQQALGQGPEFLTYFQNEAQLDKSGLPSDRFFAERPEGSVSTLKIQRTQQEDSAVYLCASSLSRTGALGANVLTFGAGSRLTVL.

J is TRBJ1-2 and V is TRBV7-2; no clear D gene. Per the germline V gene, CDR1 is SGHTA and CDR2 is FQGNSA. The CDR3 is 13 residues long. Trimming left V 4 bases short and J 4 bases short, with 10 bases between. CDR3 sequence (DNA): TGTGCCAGCAGCTGGACCTCAGGCTATGGCTACACCTTC. Translating it yields CASSWTSGYGYTF.

Turning to this clonotype: The CDR3 does not close with the conserved phenylalanine or tryptophan, likely indicating a read error. The J gene is TRBJ1-2, the V gene TRBV24-1; 8 nucleotides line up with TRBD1. The germline V gene encodes CDR1 KGHDR and CDR2 SFDVKD. This CDR3 is 13 amino acids long. The V and J ends lost 9 bases and 6 bases, in that order; junction bases with no gene match: 8. The CDR3 nucleotides read TGTGCCACCGGTGCCTTGACAGGGGATGGCTACACCCTC. Protein sequence: CATGALTGDGYTL.